These T cell receptor beta chains were read from a single sample in a study of T cell responses to AZD1222 COVID-19 vaccine. Method: immunoSEQ multiplex PCR; TCRdb's copy keeps in-frame clones and lacks some. The table shows some 120,000 clones, with 70% to 90% occurring only once. The sample here was peripheral blood, taken on day 0 of AZD1222 vaccination. These receptors were collected from an adult in good health. The CDR3 runs from the conserved cysteine through the conserved F or W. Clone sizes are given selectively: once, few, many, or a class where the clone is expanded.

TRBJ1-2 | TRBV5-1 | . | CASSQAGMDYGYTF
TRBJ1-1 | TRBV6-5 | few | CASSSFRTNTEAFF
TRBJ1-1 | TRBV7-3 | . | CASSAGGNTEAFF
TRBJ2-7 | TRBV7-3 | . | CASSPGLPAYEQYF
TRBJ1-4 | TRBV28 | . | CASSTGQGGTYEKLFF
TRBJ1-4 | TRBV19 | . | CATSSGANEKLFF
TRBJ1-4 | TRBV11-1 | . | CASSPGTAATNEKLFF
TRBJ1-1 | TRBV18 | . | CASSPPTDTEAFF
TRBJ1-2 | TRBV27 | . | CASSSPPPLRGYTF
TRBJ2-3 | TRBV28 | . | CASSFFPGASGRYF